Below are 2 T cell receptor beta chains sequenced from a single sample in a study of T cells in tuberculosis. Assay used: immunoSEQ multiplex PCR; TCRdb lists only in-frame clones, some missing. The sample yields approximately 46,000 clones, roughly 95% seen once. As to time point: new active TB diagnosis, blood taken before or within 7 days of starting treatment. The source material was PBMCs, sampled at tuberculosis diagnosis. The receptor set was obtained from an adult with tuberculosis.

This clone has only one observation. This chain links TRBV7-3 with TRBJ1-1; a weak D match, TRBD1 (6 bases). Germline V lookup: CDR1 SGHTA, CDR2 FQGTGA. The CDR3 totals 14 residues. Trimming stripped 4 bases from V and 6 bases from J, with 15 bases between. In DNA form, the CDR3 reads TGTGCCAGCAGCTCGGGAATACAGGGATCTGAAGCTTTCTTT. Its translation is CASSSGIQGSEAFF.

The chain couples TRBV7-2 to TRBJ2-3, with 7 bases fitting TRBD2. J was trimmed by 6 bases and V by 1 base; bases with no gene match: 10. Germline loops: CDR1 SGHTA, CDR2 FQGNSA. This CDR3 contains 16 residues. The CDR3 bases are TGTGCCAGCAGCTTAGGGGATGGGCGGGAGCTGGATACGCAGTATTTT. Encoded protein: CASSLGDGRELDTQYF.